The 20 T cell receptor beta chains below come from one sample, sequenced in a study of CD8 T cells in ankylosing spondylitis. Study-wide findings and caveats: Typical of ankylosing spondylitis blood, it appeared, was a TCR beta motif of eight highly homologous variants.

These receptors have no known antigen. Each CDR3 protein gets one entry after TCRdb re-called the 5' RACE reads with MiXCR. The sample lists some 220,000 distinct CDR3 sequences; 7.3% were seen once. The sample was blood, either unsorted or a sorted T cell fraction (not recorded which). These receptors were obtained from a male donor with ankylosing spondylitis.

This clonotype was detected a few times. The chain joins TRBV4-1 to TRBJ2-3, with a possible D match to TRBD2 (6 bases). Germline loops: CDR1 MGHRA, CDR2 YSYEKL. Trimming pared 2 bases from V and 4 bases from J, leaving 10 bases between. The CDR3 covers 14 residues. The CDR3 DNA follows: TGCGCCAGCAGCCAAAACCCGGGAGCAGATACGCAGTATTTT. This encodes CASSQNPGADTQYF.

This clonotype has more than one count but fewer than ten. The chain employs TRBV7-2 and TRBJ2-7; TRBD1 is a possible D gene (7 bases). The CDR3 loop spans 14 amino acids. Germline-derived CDR1 and CDR2 are SGHTA and FQGNSA. Deletions cut 5 bases from V and 3 bases from J, with 14 bases between. CDR3 sequence: CASSPDRRVYEQYF. The CDR3 nucleotides are TGTGCCAGCAGCCCGGACAGGAGGGTCTACGAGCAGTACTTC. The whole variable domain, filled in from reference TRBV7-2 and TRBJ2-7, reads GAGVSQSPSNKVTEKGKDVELRCDPISGHTALYWYRQSLGQGLEFLIYFQGNSAPDKSGLPSDRFSAERTGGSVSTLTIQRTQQEDSAVYLCASSPDRRVYEQYFGPGTRLTVT.

This clonotype has a count of ten or more. This chain connects TRBV27 to TRBJ2-7; 7 bases match TRBD2. V shed 5 bases, J shed 2 bases, and the junction held 6 bases outside the gene matches. Germline V gives CDR1 MNHEY, CDR2 SMNVEV (reference sequence). The CDR3 consists of 14 residues. CDR3 loop: CASSAGTTTYEQYF. The CDR3 bases are TGTGCCAGCAGTGCCGGGACTACCACCTACGAGCAGTACTTC.

Many counts were recorded for this clonotype. This chain uses TRBV11-1 with TRBJ1-1, with TRBD1 matching over 7 bases. CDR1 is SGHAT, CDR2 FQDESV, per germline (reference sequence). J gave up 4 bases and V 7 bases, and 9 bases lay outside the gene matches. The CDR3 is 14 amino acids. CDR3 in amino acids: CASTPTGVGTEAFF. DNA of the CDR3: TGTGCCAGCACCCCAACAGGGGTGGGCACTGAAGCTTTCTTT.

CDR3 sequence reads: CASATEGEQYF. CDR3 nucleotides: TGTGCCAGCGCGACAGAGGGGGAGCAGTACTTC. The chain links TRBV7-6 to TRBJ2-7; D could derive from TRBD1 or TRBD2 (5 bases each). The CDR3 is 11 residues long. V lost 8 bases and J lost 7, with 12 bases in between. Germline V CDR1 and CDR2: SGHVS, FNYEAQ.

V and J are TRBV4-3 and TRBJ1-4; D might be TRBD1 (6 bases). This CDR3 is built from 15 residues. Per the germline V gene, CDR1 is LGHNA and CDR2 is YSLEER. V was pared by 0 bases and J by 7 bases, with 12 bases between. This CDR3 reads CASSQDAGTTEKLFF. CDR3 sequence (DNA): TGCGCCAGCAGCCAAGACGCAGGGACAACTGAAAAACTGTTTTTT.

This clonotype was recorded at least ten times. The V and J genes are TRBV29-1 and TRBJ2-2, with TRBD2 identical over 13 bases. There are 16 residues in the CDR3. Germline trimming cut 7 bases from V and 5 bases from J; bases unmatched to any gene: 10. CDR1 is SQVTM, CDR2 ANQGSEA, per germline. CDR3 amino acids: CSARTSGGESTGELFF. In DNA, the CDR3 is TGCAGCGCTCGGACTAGCGGGGGAGAGTCAACCGGGGAGCTGTTTTTT.

This clonotype has a handful of counts. This sequence joins TRBV6-4 and TRBJ2-6; 7 nucleotides align to TRBD2. Germline assignment: CDR1 MRHNA and CDR2 SNTAGT. V lost 0 bases and J lost 0; bases outside the gene matches: 8. The CDR3 runs to 19 residues. The CDR3 DNA sequence: TGTGCCAGCAGTGACTCGATACGGGGGAGGGGCTCTGGGGCCAACGTCCTGACTTTC. Translating gives CASSDSIRGRGSGANVLTF.

A few counts support this clonotype. The chain couples TRBV20-1 to TRBJ1-1, with D maybe TRBD1 (5 bases). Germline V gives CDR1 DFQATT, CDR2 SNEGSKA (reference sequence). The CDR3 consists of 15 residues. The V gene lost 0 bases and the J gene lost 3 bases, with 14 bases spanning the gap. The DNA of the CDR3 is TGCAGTGCTAGAGATTTAAGGGGTGGGTACACTGAAGCTTTCTTT. Protein sequence: CSARDLRGGYTEAFF.

This clonotype was detected many times. The rearrangement links TRBV4-3 to TRBJ2-2; the D gene could be TRBD1 or TRBD2 (5 bases each). The CDR3 has 15 amino acids. The V gene's germline CDR1 is LGHNA and CDR2 YSLEER. Deletions cut 6 bases from V and 1 base from J, with 12 bases between. CDR3 DNA: TGCGCCAGCAGACAACGGGGCCTGAACACCGGGGAGCTGTTTTTT. Its translation: CASRQRGLNTGELFF.

This clonotype has a count of ten or more. J is TRBJ1-2 and V is TRBV14; 7 nucleotides agree with TRBD1. This CDR3 is built from 14 residues. Trimming cost V 4 bases and J 3 bases; bases outside gene matches: 5. Germline loops: CDR1 SGHDN, CDR2 FVKESK. CDR3 loop: CASSLRQGDYGYTF. The CDR3 bases are TGTGCCAGCAGCCTAAGACAGGGAGACTATGGCTACACCTTC.

This clonotype was observed a handful of times. This sequence joins TRBV3-1 and TRBJ2-3, with a tentative D call TRBD1 (5 bases). CDR1 is LGHDT, CDR2 YNNKEL, per germline (reference sequence). The CDR3 has 15 amino acids. With 0 bases removed from V and 2 bases from J, the gap between germline ends came to 9 bases. The CDR3 coding sequence is TGTGCCAGCAGCCAAGATGGCAGGGACACAGATACGCAGTATTTT. It encodes CASSQDGRDTDTQYF.

This clonotype showed up many times. The rearrangement uses TRBV28 and TRBJ1-1; D call uncertain. The V gene lost 6 bases and the J gene lost 5 bases, with 7 bases spanning the gap. Germline loops: CDR1 MDHEN, CDR2 SYDVKM. The CDR3 totals 11 residues. CDR3 residues: CASRRITEAFF. DNA of the CDR3: TGTGCCAGCAGACGGATAACTGAAGCTTTCTTT.

Ten or more counts support this clonotype. The chain carries TRBV7-9 and TRBJ2-7, with D maybe TRBD2 (6 bases). CDR1 is SEHNR, CDR2 FQNEAQ, per germline (reference sequence). This CDR3 region has 14 residues. Trimming cost V 1 base and J 4 bases, with 11 bases left between them. The CDR3 reads CASSLDKRAYEQYF. DNA of the CDR3: TGTGCCAGCAGCTTAGATAAGCGGGCGTACGAGCAGTACTTC.

This rearrangement joins TRBV9 to TRBJ2-1; D remains unclear. Per germline, CDR1 SGDLS and CDR2 YYNGEE. There are 13 residues in the CDR3. Trimming removed 4 bases from V and 4 bases from J, with 9 bases in between. The CDR3 DNA is TGTGCCAGCAGCCGGACGGATTACAATGAGCAGTTCTTC. This codes for CASSRTDYNEQFF. Full variable domain (missing parts from reference TRBV9 and TRBJ2-1): DSGVTQTPKHLITATGQRVTLRCSPRSGDLSVYWYQQSLDQGLQFLIQYYNGEERAKGNILERFSAQQFPDLHSELNLSSLELGDSALYFCASSRTDYNEQFFGPGTRLTVL.

In this sample, this clonotype turned up many times. This chain uses TRBV2 with TRBJ2-1; D is undetermined. The ends were cut back, 1 base at V and 1 base at J, with 11 bases in the middle. This CDR3 spans 16 amino acids. Germline-derived CDR1 and CDR2 are SNHLY and FYNNEI. The CDR3 here is CASSEGPTISYNEQFF. For the CDR3, the DNA is TGTGCCAGCAGTGAAGGGCCTACAATATCCTACAATGAGCAGTTCTTC.

The chain is built from TRBV5-6 and TRBJ2-1; TRBD2 matches 9 bases. Per the germline V gene, CDR1 is SGHDT and CDR2 is YYEEEE. The CDR3 runs 17 residues. The junction had 6 bases not matched to a gene; V was cut back by 0 bases and J by 2 bases. The CDR3 loop reads CASSLGLAGFPYNEQFF. The CDR3 DNA is TGTGCCAGCAGCTTGGGCCTAGCGGGATTTCCCTACAATGAGCAGTTCTTC.

This clonotype appeared many times. The chain carries TRBV2 and TRBJ1-2; 9 bases map to TRBD1. There are 17 residues in the CDR3. With 5 bases clipped from V and 5 bases from J, the junction kept 15 bases outside the gene matches. Germline V gives CDR1 SNHLY, CDR2 FYNNEI. CDR3 region: CASSTRDREVIAYGYTF. The CDR3 DNA sequence: TGTGCCAGCAGTACCCGGGACAGGGAAGTGATAGCGTATGGCTACACCTTC.

The chain is built from TRBV19 and TRBJ2-7; TRBD2 matches 7 bases. In germline, CDR1 is LNHDA, CDR2 SQIVND (reference sequence). Unmatched junction bases numbered 13, after V lost 5 bases and J lost 6 bases. The CDR3 is 15 amino acids. The CDR3 sequence is CASSPILGRPGEQYF. CDR3 DNA sequence: TGTGCCAGTAGTCCAATACTCGGGAGGCCTGGCGAGCAGTACTTC.

This clonotype was seen many times. The chain carries TRBV20-1 and TRBJ2-7; D possibly corresponds to TRBD2 (5 bases). Deletions cut 5 bases from V and 0 bases from J, with 11 bases between. Looked up from germline, CDR1 is DFQATT and CDR2 is SNEGSKA (reference sequence). The CDR3 is 13 amino acids. CDR3 sequence: CSADEGSSYEQYF. In DNA form, the CDR3 reads TGCAGTGCTGATGAGGGAAGCTCCTACGAGCAGTACTTC.